The 26 T cell receptor beta chains below were found in one sample sequenced in a study of T-cell memory formation after mild COVID-19. Each CDR3 protein is one row after TCRdb ran MiXCR on the 5' RACE reads. The repertoire consists of 250,000 to 300,000 distinct CDR3 sequences, with around a sixth occurring once and the leading ten covering 22%. The sequenced sample consisted of PBMCs or a T cell subset sorted from them (not recorded which). Receptor source: a man between 18 and 35 years old who had mild COVID-19 (a few samples of this study predate the infection). Cell type and time point are not known.

This sequence joins TRBV7-9 and TRBJ2-3; 9 nucleotides match TRBD1. The CDR3 covers 16 residues. Trimming cost V 3 bases and J 8 bases; bases outside gene matches: 12. The germline V gene has CDR1 SEHNR and CDR2 FQNEAQ (reference sequence). CDR3 sequence reads: CASSFWTGEVGSTQYF. The CDR3 DNA reads as TGTGCCAGCAGCTTCTGGACAGGGGAGGTGGGAAGTACGCAGTATTTT.

V is TRBV24-1 and J is TRBJ2-5, with a tentative D call TRBD1 (6 bases). CDR3 length: 14 residues. Germline V gene lookup returns CDR1 KGHDR and CDR2 SFDVKD. Trimming removed 4 bases at V and 3 bases at J, with 11 bases between. The CDR3 sequence: CATSDPRGEETQYF. CDR3 DNA sequence: TGTGCCACCAGTGACCCCAGGGGAGAAGAGACCCAGTACTTC.

CDR3 sequence (DNA): TGTGCCATCAGTGAGTCTGATAGCCCAGATACGCAGTATTTT. Translating gives CAISESDSPDTQYF. This sequence joins TRBV10-3 and TRBJ2-3; D remains unclear. The length of the CDR3 is 14 residues. In germline, CDR1 is ENHRY, CDR2 SYGVKD. Trimming cost V 0 bases and J 4 bases, with 8 bases left between them.

This clonotype was detected a few times. V usage is TRBV4-3 and J usage is TRBJ2-3, with 7 bases fitting TRBD2. The CDR3 covers 16 residues. J was trimmed by 2 bases and V by 3 bases; bases with no gene match: 8. Germline CDR1 LGHNA, CDR2 YSLEER. The CDR3 protein is CASSQGGRGTTDTQYF. The CDR3 DNA reads as TGCGCCAGCAGCCAGGGCGGGCGGGGGACCACAGATACGCAGTATTTT.

This chain links TRBV3-1 with TRBJ1-5; D gene ambiguous. The V end was cut by 0 bases, the J end by 6 bases, with 6 bases between. CDR3 length equals 13 residues. Germline V lookup: CDR1 LGHDT, CDR2 YNNKEL (reference sequence). CDR3 region: CASSQERSQPQHF. DNA for the CDR3: TGTGCCAGCAGCCAAGAGAGAAGTCAGCCCCAGCATTTT.

The chain combines TRBV3-1 with TRBJ2-3; no firm D call. Trimming removed 5 bases from V and 0 bases from J, with 15 bases in between. Germline V gene sequence: CDR1 LGHDT, CDR2 YNNKEL (reference sequence). This CDR3 is 16 amino acids long. The CDR3 is CASSTRLATSTDTQYF. The CDR3 region has the DNA TGTGCCAGCAGCACGCGACTGGCTACTAGCACAGATACGCAGTATTTT.

This clonotype was detected a few times. This chain connects TRBV6-2 or TRBV6-3 to TRBJ2-5; 7 nucleotides align to TRBD2. The CDR3 totals 13 residues. Losses at the gene ends were 5 bases for V and 12 bases for J; bases not matched to a gene: 12. Per germline, CDR1 MNHEY and CDR2 SVGEGT. The CDR3 reads CASSQLAYGEEYF. DNA of the CDR3: TGTGCCAGCAGTCAACTAGCGTATGGTGAGGAGTACTTC.

The V call is TRBV10-3, the J call TRBJ1-5; no firm D call. Germline values: CDR1 ENHRY, CDR2 SYGVKD. This CDR3 is built from 14 residues. V was clipped by 2 bases and J by 2 bases, with 7 bases between them. In nucleotides, the CDR3 is TGTGCCATCAGTGAGAACATTGGCAATCAGCCCCAGCATTTT. It encodes CAISENIGNQPQHF.

The rearrangement links TRBV7-6 to TRBJ2-2, with D perhaps TRBD1 (7 bases). Trimming removed 5 bases at V and 2 bases at J, with 15 bases between. CDR1 and CDR2 (germline): SGHVS, FNYEAQ. The CDR3 contains 16 residues. CDR3 nucleotide sequence: TGTGCCAGCAGCGCAGGCGGGACAGCAAACACCGGGGAGCTGTTTTTT. This translates into CASSAGGTANTGELFF.

The chain couples TRBV5-1 to TRBJ2-1; TRBD2 agrees at 11 bases. With V trimmed by 4 bases and J by 6 bases, 9 bases remained unmatched. Germline assignment: CDR1 SGHRS and CDR2 YFSETQ. This CDR3 has 16 residues. The CDR3 sequence is CASSASLAGVPNEQFF. CDR3 bases: TGCGCCAGCAGCGCCTCACTAGCGGGGGTACCCAATGAGCAGTTCTTC.

This clonotype came up a few times. The chain links TRBV12-3 or TRBV12-4 to TRBJ1-1; 8 nucleotides line up with TRBD1. J was trimmed by 11 bases and V by 10 bases; bases with no gene match: 12. The CDR3 is made up of 12 amino acids. CDR3 sequence reads: CATLPGGPWAFF. The CDR3 nucleotides read TGTGCCACCCTCCCAGGGGGCCCCTGGGCTTTCTTT.

The sample holds a few counts of this clonotype. This chain links TRBV27 with TRBJ1-2; 8 bases agree with TRBD1. The length of the CDR3 is 15 residues. V lost 8 bases to trimming and J lost 7 bases; unmatched junction nucleotides: 15. Germline V gene sequence: CDR1 MNHEY, CDR2 SMNVEV (reference sequence). DNA of the CDR3: TGTGCCAGCTCTCACAGGGGGTCCGGTCTGGGTGGCTACACCTTC. Its translation is CASSHRGSGLGGYTF.

The rearrangement uses TRBV5-5 and TRBJ2-5; 7 bases are shared with TRBD1. CDR3 size: 15 residues. Germline V lookup: CDR1 SGHKS, CDR2 YYEKEE (reference sequence). V lost 0 bases, J lost 5 bases, and 7 bases stayed unmatched. In DNA, the CDR3 is TGTGCCAGCAGCTTGGCAGGGGGTGGTATGGAGACCCAGTACTTC. The encoded protein is CASSLAGGGMETQYF.

This clonotype was seen a few times. The genes are TRBV24-1 and TRBJ2-3; 8 positions agree with TRBD1. The V and J ends lost 5 bases and 0 bases, in that order; junction bases with no gene match: 3. The CDR3 contains 15 residues. The germline V gene has CDR1 KGHDR and CDR2 SFDVKD. The CDR3 loop reads CATSVDRGSTDTQYF. The CDR3 nucleotides read TGTGCCACCAGTGTTGACAGGGGCAGCACAGATACGCAGTATTTT.

The chain employs TRBV19 and TRBJ1-1, with 10 nucleotides matching TRBD1. CDR3 length equals 18 residues. With V trimmed by 3 bases and J by 4 bases, 14 bases remained unmatched. In germline, CDR1 is LNHDA, CDR2 SQIVND (reference sequence). The CDR3 loop reads CASSIRGQGPTTGTEAFF. The CDR3 bases are TGTGCCAGTAGTATCAGGGGACAGGGGCCCACGACGGGCACTGAAGCTTTCTTT.

CDR3 bases: TGTGCCAGCTCTACTTCGACAGTCTCCTACGAGCAGTACTTC. Amino acid sequence: CASSTSTVSYEQYF. The chain combines TRBV7-9 with TRBJ2-7; D possibly corresponds to TRBD1 (5 bases). The V gene lost 8 bases and the J gene lost 0 bases, with 14 bases spanning the gap. Germline loops: CDR1 SEHNR, CDR2 FQNEAQ (reference sequence). The CDR3 loop spans 14 amino acids.

This clonotype was observed a handful of times. This chain connects TRBV4-3 to TRBJ2-1; D gene ambiguous. V shed 0 bases and J shed 6 bases, with 12 bases lying between them. The CDR3 is 15 amino acids. Germline CDR1 is LGHNA and CDR2 is YSLEER. The CDR3 DNA sequence: TGCGCCAGCAGCCAAGATCCGGGTATAGCCAATGAGCAGTTCTTC. Protein product: CASSQDPGIANEQFF.

This clonotype has a handful of counts. The rearrangement links TRBV4-3 to TRBJ2-3, with 9 bases matching TRBD1. V lost 3 bases and J lost 3; bases outside the gene matches: 13. In germline, CDR1 is LGHNA, CDR2 YSLEER. This CDR3 has 18 residues. The CDR3 coding sequence is TGCGCCAGCAGCCAGACTATTCCGGGACAGGGCTTAACAGATACGCAGTATTTT. It encodes CASSQTIPGQGLTDTQYF.

V usage is TRBV5-1 and J usage is TRBJ1-2, with TRBD1 matching over 7 bases. The germline V gene encodes CDR1 SGHRS and CDR2 YFSETQ. The CDR3 contains 18 residues. V shed 0 bases and J 1 base; nucleotides not matched to a gene: 12. This CDR3 reads CASSLGTPTGLYNYGYTF. Written as DNA, the CDR3 is TGCGCCAGCAGCTTGGGGACTCCGACAGGGCTGTATAACTATGGCTACACCTTC.

This clonotype was picked up a small number of times. The chain joins TRBV5-1 to TRBJ1-2; D gene unclear. CDR3 length: 14 residues. The V and J ends lost 0 bases and 6 bases respectively, with 12 bases between them. Germline lookup yields CDR1 SGHRS and CDR2 YFSETQ. The CDR3 region is CASSLVAVRDGYTF. CDR3 bases: TGCGCCAGCAGCTTGGTGGCGGTTAGGGATGGCTACACCTTC.

This clonotype showed up just a few times. V and J are TRBV4-3 and TRBJ1-2; the D is unclear. Trimming removed 5 bases from V and 7 bases from J, with 14 bases in between. The CDR3 has 13 residues. The germline CDR1 and CDR2 sequences are LGHNA and YSLEER. CDR3 coding DNA: TGCGCCAGCAGCTCCGGAGGTTTGGTTGGCTACACCTTC. This sequence encodes CASSSGGLVGYTF.

There are a few counts of this clonotype. The J gene is TRBJ1-5, the V gene TRBV20-1; tentatively, D is TRBD1 (6 bases). With 0 bases removed from V and 6 bases from J, the gap between germline ends came to 12 bases. Germline V gives CDR1 DFQATT, CDR2 SNEGSKA (reference sequence). The CDR3 contains 14 residues. CDR3 in DNA: TGCAGTGCTAGAGATCCCAGGGGTATTCAGCCCCAGCATTTT. Translation: CSARDPRGIQPQHF.

The table lists this clonotype with a few counts. The J gene is TRBJ2-1, the V gene TRBV5-1; the D call may be TRBD1 or TRBD2 (5 bases each). The germline V gene has CDR1 SGHRS and CDR2 YFSETQ. Trimming pared 4 bases from V and 9 bases from J, leaving 11 bases between. CDR3 length: 12 amino acids. DNA of the CDR3: TGCGCCAGCAGCGGGACGAGCGTTGAGCAGTTCTTC. It is translated as CASSGTSVEQFF.

The chain is built from TRBV6-1 and TRBJ1-2; a possible D gene is TRBD1 (6 bases). Germline CDR1 and CDR2: MNHNS and SASEGT. This CDR3 spans 13 amino acids. V lost 4 bases to trimming and J lost 6 bases, with 12 bases between them. The CDR3 protein is CASSGGRGDGYTF. DNA of the CDR3: TGTGCCAGCAGTGGGGGCAGGGGAGATGGCTACACCTTC.

This clonotype was found many times. The chain has TRBV4-2 and TRBJ1-2; D ambiguous. The V gene's germline CDR1 is LGHNA and CDR2 YNFKEQ. Trimming stripped 1 base from V and 8 bases from J, with 11 bases between. This CDR3 has 13 amino acids. CDR3 residues: CASSQVEGWGYTF. DNA for the CDR3: TGTGCCAGCAGCCAAGTGGAGGGTTGGGGCTACACCTTC.

This sequence joins TRBV4-3 and TRBJ1-6; no definite D call. CDR3 length equals 12 residues. Germline CDR1 and CDR2: LGHNA and YSLEER. Trimming stripped 5 bases from V and 3 bases from J, with 2 bases between. In DNA form, the CDR3 reads TGCGCCAGCAGCAACTATAATTCACCCCTCCACTTT. Translated, it gives CASSNYNSPLHF.